These 13 T cell receptor beta chains were sequenced from one sample in a study of blood T cell repertoires in COVID-19. Measured with immunoSEQ multiplex PCR; TCRdb has only the in-frame clones, and not every one. The data hold over 450,000 clones, with roughly nine tenths observed a single time. Sequenced sample: peripheral blood. The source is a woman between 50 and 59 years old with COVID-19, enrolled during active disease.

The chain combines TRBV6-5 with TRBJ1-2; D possibly corresponds to TRBD1 (6 bases). The germline V gene encodes CDR1 MNHEY and CDR2 SVGAGI. The ends were cut back, 11 bases at V and 2 bases at J, with 18 bases in the middle. The CDR3 length is 14 residues. CDR3 nucleotide sequence: TGTGCCGGAGGGAGGGGGGGCATAAACTATGGCTACACCTTC. This codes for CAGGRGGINYGYTF.

This rearrangement joins TRBV4-1 to TRBJ2-3; D possibly corresponds to TRBD2 (7 bases). The germline V gene has CDR1 MGHRA and CDR2 YSYEKL. The CDR3 extends over 17 amino acids. Trimming took 5 bases from V and 1 from J, leaving 19 bases between them. CDR3: CASSSFGGRGRTDTQYF. The CDR3 DNA reads as TGCGCCAGCAGCTCATTCGGGGGGCGGGGTCGCACAGATACGCAGTATTTT.

J is TRBJ1-2 and V is TRBV6-5, with D maybe TRBD1 (5 bases). CDR3 length equals 14 residues. V was cut by 4 bases and J by 4 bases, with 13 bases left in between. CDR1 is MNHEY and CDR2 is SVGAGI in the germline V gene. The CDR3 spells CASSSSGGSYGYTF. CDR3 DNA: TGTGCCAGCAGTTCATCGGGGGGTTCCTATGGCTACACCTTC.

The chain combines TRBV2 with TRBJ1-4; D not resolved. With 7 bases removed from V and 8 bases from J, the gap between germline ends came to 8 bases. Germline V gene lookup returns CDR1 SNHLY and CDR2 FYNNEI. The CDR3 is 11 residues long. CDR3 amino acids: CASNNVEKLFF. CDR3 sequence (DNA): TGTGCCAGCAATAATGTGGAAAAACTGTTTTTT.

The chain links TRBV13 to TRBJ1-4, with TRBD1 matching over 7 bases. V shed 3 bases, J shed 0 bases, and the junction held 7 bases outside the gene matches. Per the germline V gene, CDR1 is PRHDT and CDR2 is FYEKMQ (reference sequence). The CDR3 extends over 17 amino acids. The CDR3: CASSFAHRGTTNEKLFF. The CDR3 DNA reads TGTGCCAGCAGCTTTGCCCACAGGGGAACAACTAATGAAAAACTGTTTTTT. Full variable domain (rest looked up from reference TRBV13 and TRBJ1-4): AAGVIQSPRHLIKEKRETATLKCYPIPRHDTVYWYQQGPGQDPQFLISFYEKMQSDKGSIPDRFSAQQFSDYHSELNMSSLELGDSALYFCASSFAHRGTTNEKLFFGSGTQLSVL.

This chain connects TRBV12-3 or TRBV12-4 to TRBJ1-1; no definite D call. The germline V and J ends were trimmed by 3 bases and 5 bases, with 10 bases remaining between them. This CDR3 spans 13 amino acids. The CDR3 protein is CASSFSGSTEAFF. CDR3 DNA: TGTGCCAGCAGTTTTTCGGGGAGTACTGAAGCTTTCTTT.

This clone occurred a few times. The CDR3 is CSASRTSGGHPLSYNEQFF. In nucleotides, the CDR3 is TGCAGTGCTAGTCGGACTAGCGGGGGCCACCCTCTATCCTACAATGAGCAGTTCTTC. V and J are TRBV20-1 and TRBJ2-1; TRBD2 aligns across 13 bases. The CDR3 extends over 19 amino acids. The germline gives CDR1 DFQATT, CDR2 SNEGSKA (reference sequence). J lost 1 base, V lost 3 bases, and 12 bases had no gene match.

The chain is built from TRBV27 and TRBJ2-3, with D possibly TRBD1 on 6 matching bases. The germline V gene has CDR1 MNHEY and CDR2 SMNVEV (reference sequence). The CDR3 totals 15 residues. Trimming pared 3 bases from V and 1 base from J, leaving 11 bases between. The CDR3 protein is CASSFSSGGTDTQYF. CDR3 DNA sequence: TGTGCCAGCAGTTTTTCATCAGGGGGCACAGATACGCAGTATTTT.

This clone was counted between two and nine times. The chain couples TRBV2 to TRBJ1-5; D call uncertain. V was shortened by 2 bases and J by 2 bases, with 22 bases between the two germline ends. The V gene's germline CDR1 is SNHLY and CDR2 FYNNEI. The CDR3 totals 19 residues. The CDR3 spells CASSEYGQAYTLGNQPQHF. The CDR3 DNA sequence: TGTGCCAGCAGTGAATATGGGCAGGCCTATACTTTGGGCAATCAGCCCCAGCATTTT.

The V call is TRBV11-3, the J call TRBJ1-6; D not resolved. V gave up 4 bases and J gave up 5 bases, with 12 bases separating them. The CDR3 runs to 15 residues. Germline V lookup: CDR1 SGHNT, CDR2 YENEEA. CDR3: CASSSSGGDNSPLHF. The CDR3 nucleotides read TGTGCCAGCAGCTCTAGCGGCGGCGATAATTCACCCCTCCACTTT. The whole variable domain, filled in from reference TRBV11-3 and TRBJ1-6, reads EAGVVQSPRYKIIEKKQPVAFWCNPISGHNTLYWYLQNLGQGPELLIRYENEEAVDDSQLPKDRFSAERLKGVDSTLKIQPAELGDSAVYLCASSSSGGDNSPLHFGNGTRLTVT.

The chain combines TRBV29-1 with TRBJ2-1; 9 bases are a match to TRBD2. The CDR3 covers 15 residues. Germline CDR1 SQVTM, CDR2 ANQGSEA. Germline trimming cut 3 bases from V and 1 base from J; bases unmatched to any gene: 4. The DNA for the CDR3 is TGCAGCGTTGAGGCGGGAGGGTGGTCCTACAATGAGCAGTTCTTC. Translating it yields CSVEAGGWSYNEQFF.

The chain combines TRBV12-5 with TRBJ2-7, with 8 bases aligning to TRBD1. The CDR3 covers 13 residues. Germline-derived CDR1 and CDR2 are LGHNT and FRNRAP. V trimming: 6 bases; J trimming: 3 bases; junction bases outside the gene matches: 4. CDR3 nucleotide sequence: TGTGCTAGTGGAAACACAGGGGGCTACGAGCAGTACTTC. Amino acid sequence: CASGNTGGYEQYF. The variable domain in full, completed from reference TRBV12-5 and TRBJ2-7, reads DARVTQTPRHKVTEMGQEVTMRCQPILGHNTVFWYRQTMMQGLELLAYFRNRAPLDDSGMPKDRFSAEMPDATLATLKIQPSEPRDSAVYFCASGNTGGYEQYFGPGTRLTVT.

This chain uses TRBV7-2 with TRBJ2-3, with D possibly being TRBD2 (6 bases). With 5 bases removed from V and 0 bases from J, the gap between germline ends came to 9 bases. Germline CDR1 SGHTA, CDR2 FQGNSA. The CDR3 contains 14 residues. The CDR3: CASSPGTSTDTQYF. CDR3 DNA sequence: TGTGCCAGCAGCCCCGGGACTAGCACAGATACGCAGTATTTT.